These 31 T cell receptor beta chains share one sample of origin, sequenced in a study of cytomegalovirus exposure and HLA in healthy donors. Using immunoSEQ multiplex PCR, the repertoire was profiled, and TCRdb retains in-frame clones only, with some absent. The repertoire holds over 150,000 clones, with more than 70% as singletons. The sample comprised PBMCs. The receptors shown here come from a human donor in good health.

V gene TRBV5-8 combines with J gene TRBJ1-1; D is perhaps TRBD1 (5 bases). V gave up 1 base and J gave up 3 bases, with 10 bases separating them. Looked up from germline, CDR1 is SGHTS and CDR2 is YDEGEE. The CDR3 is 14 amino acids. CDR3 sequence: CASSLSREDTEAFF. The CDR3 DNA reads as TGTGCCAGCAGCTTGAGCAGGGAAGACACTGAAGCTTTCTTT.

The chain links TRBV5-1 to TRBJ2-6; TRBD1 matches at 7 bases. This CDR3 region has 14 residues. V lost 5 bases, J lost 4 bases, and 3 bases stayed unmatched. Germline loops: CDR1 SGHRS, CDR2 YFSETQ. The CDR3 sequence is CASRTGTGANVLTF. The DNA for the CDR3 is TGCGCCAGCAGGACAGGGACCGGGGCCAACGTCCTGACTTTC. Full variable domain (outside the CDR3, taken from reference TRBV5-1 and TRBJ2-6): KAGVTQTPRYLIKTRGQQVTLSCSPISGHRSVSWYQQTPGQGLQFLFEYFSETQRNKGNFPGRFSGRQFSNSRSEMNVSTLELGDSALYLCASRTGTGANVLTFGAGSRLTVL.

This chain's CDR3 is CASIGRGSGAGNEQFF. CDR3 nucleotide sequence: TGTGCCAGCATTGGGCGGGGTAGCGGAGCCGGGAATGAGCAGTTCTTC. V usage is TRBV2 and J usage is TRBJ2-1; the D gene is possibly TRBD2 (6 bases). The CDR3 sequence is 16 residues long. CDR1 and CDR2 (germline): SNHLY, FYNNEI. V was cut by 7 bases and J by 7 bases, with 23 bases left in between.

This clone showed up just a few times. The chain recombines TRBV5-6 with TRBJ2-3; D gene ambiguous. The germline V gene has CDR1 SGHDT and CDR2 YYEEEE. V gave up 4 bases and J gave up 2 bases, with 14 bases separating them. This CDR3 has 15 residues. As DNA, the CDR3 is TGTGCCAGCAGCCCGCGGAGATTCCACACAGATACGCAGTATTTT. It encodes CASSPRRFHTDTQYF.

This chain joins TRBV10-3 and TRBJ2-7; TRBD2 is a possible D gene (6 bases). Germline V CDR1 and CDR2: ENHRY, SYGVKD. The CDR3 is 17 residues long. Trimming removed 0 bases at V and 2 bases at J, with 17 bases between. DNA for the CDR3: TGTGCCATCAGTGAGTCCGCCCCTGGGCGGGGCACCTACGAGCAGTACTTC. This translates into CAISESAPGRGTYEQYF.

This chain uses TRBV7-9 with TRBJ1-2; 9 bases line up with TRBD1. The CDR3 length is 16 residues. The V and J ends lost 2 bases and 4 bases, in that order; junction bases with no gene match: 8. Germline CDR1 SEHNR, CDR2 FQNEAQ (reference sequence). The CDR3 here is CASSLWSLGQGYGYTF. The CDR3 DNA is TGTGCCAGCAGCTTATGGTCGTTGGGACAGGGCTATGGCTACACCTTC.

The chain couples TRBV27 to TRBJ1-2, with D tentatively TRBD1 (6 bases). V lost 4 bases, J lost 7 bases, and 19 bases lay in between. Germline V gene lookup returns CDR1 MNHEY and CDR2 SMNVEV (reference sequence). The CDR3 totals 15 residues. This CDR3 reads CASSSSRTAFSGYTF. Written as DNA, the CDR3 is TGTGCCAGCAGTTCCTCCAGGACAGCGTTTAGTGGCTACACCTTC.

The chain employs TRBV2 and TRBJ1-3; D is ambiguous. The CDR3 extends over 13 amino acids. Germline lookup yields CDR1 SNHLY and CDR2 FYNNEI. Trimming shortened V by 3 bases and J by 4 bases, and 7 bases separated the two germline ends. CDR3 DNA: TGTGCCAGCAGTGATTTGAGGGGAAACACCATATATTTT. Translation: CASSDLRGNTIYF. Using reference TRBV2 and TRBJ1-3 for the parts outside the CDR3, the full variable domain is EPEVTQTPSHQVTQMGQEVILRCVPISNHLYFYWYRQILGQKVEFLVSFYNNEISEKSEIFDDQFSVERPDGSNFTLKIRSTKLEDSAMYFCASSDLRGNTIYFGEGSWLTVV.

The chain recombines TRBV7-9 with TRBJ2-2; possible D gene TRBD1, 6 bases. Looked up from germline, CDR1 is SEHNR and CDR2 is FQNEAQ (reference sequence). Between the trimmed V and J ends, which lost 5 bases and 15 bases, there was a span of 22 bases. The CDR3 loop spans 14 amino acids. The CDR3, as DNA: TGTGCCAGCAGCCCCGGCCGGGACACCCCTGAGGTGTTTTTT. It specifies CASSPGRDTPEVFF.

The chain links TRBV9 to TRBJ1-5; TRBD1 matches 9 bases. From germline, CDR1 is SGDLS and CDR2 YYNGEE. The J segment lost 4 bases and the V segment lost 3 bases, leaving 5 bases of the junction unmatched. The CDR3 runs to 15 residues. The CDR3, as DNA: TGTGCCAGCAGCGGAACGACAGGGGGAAATCAGCCCCAGCATTTT. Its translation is CASSGTTGGNQPQHF.

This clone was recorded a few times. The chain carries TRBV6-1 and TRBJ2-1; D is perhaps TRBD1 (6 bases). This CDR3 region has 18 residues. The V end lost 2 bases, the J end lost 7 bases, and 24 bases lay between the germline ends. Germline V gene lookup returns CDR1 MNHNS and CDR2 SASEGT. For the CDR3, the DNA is TGTGCCAGCAGTGAAAGTCTTCGGACAGCGAGAATGTGGAATGAGCAGTTCTTC. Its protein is CASSESLRTARMWNEQFF.

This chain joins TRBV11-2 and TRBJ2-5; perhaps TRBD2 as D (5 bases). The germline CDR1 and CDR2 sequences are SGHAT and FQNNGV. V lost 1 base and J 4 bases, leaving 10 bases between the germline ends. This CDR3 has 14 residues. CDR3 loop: CASSLGAAGETQYF. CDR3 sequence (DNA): TGTGCCAGCAGCTTAGGGGCGGCGGGAGAGACCCAGTACTTC.

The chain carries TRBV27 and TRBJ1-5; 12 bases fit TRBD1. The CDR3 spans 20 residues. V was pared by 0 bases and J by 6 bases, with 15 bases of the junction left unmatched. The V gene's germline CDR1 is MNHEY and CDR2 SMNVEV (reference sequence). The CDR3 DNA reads TGTGCCAGCAGTTTATCAATCGGGCGTGGGACAGGGGGCTTTAGTCAGCCCCAGCATTTT. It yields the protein CASSLSIGRGTGGFSQPQHF.

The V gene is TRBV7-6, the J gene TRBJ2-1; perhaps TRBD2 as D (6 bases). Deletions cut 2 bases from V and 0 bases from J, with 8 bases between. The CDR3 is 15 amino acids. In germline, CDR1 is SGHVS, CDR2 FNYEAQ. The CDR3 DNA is TGTGCCAGCAGCTTAATCGGGGGCTCCTACAATGAGCAGTTCTTC. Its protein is CASSLIGGSYNEQFF.

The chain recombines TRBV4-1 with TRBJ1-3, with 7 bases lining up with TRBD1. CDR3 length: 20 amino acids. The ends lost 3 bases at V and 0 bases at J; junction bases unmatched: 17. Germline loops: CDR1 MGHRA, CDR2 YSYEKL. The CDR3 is CASSHKNGLQGPLSGNTIYF. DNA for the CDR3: TGCGCCAGCAGCCACAAGAACGGTCTACAGGGGCCCCTCTCTGGAAACACCATATATTTT.

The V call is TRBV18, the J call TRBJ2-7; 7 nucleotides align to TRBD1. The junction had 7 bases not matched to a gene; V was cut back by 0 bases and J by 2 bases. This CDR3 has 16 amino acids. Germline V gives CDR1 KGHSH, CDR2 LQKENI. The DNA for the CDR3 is TGTGCCAGCTCACCACCTAACAGGGGAATTACCTACGAGCAGTACTTC. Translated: CASSPPNRGITYEQYF.

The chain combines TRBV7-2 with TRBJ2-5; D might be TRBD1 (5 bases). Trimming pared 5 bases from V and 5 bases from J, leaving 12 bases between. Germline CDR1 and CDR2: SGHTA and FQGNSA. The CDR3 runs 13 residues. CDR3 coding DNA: TGTGCCAGCAGCCACCGTAACAGGGAGACCCAGTACTTC. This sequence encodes CASSHRNRETQYF.

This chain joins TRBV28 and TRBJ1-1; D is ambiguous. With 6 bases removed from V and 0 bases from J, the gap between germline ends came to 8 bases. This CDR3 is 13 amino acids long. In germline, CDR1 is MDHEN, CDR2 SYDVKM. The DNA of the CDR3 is TGTGCCAGCAGCCGGAGTATGAACACTGAAGCTTTCTTT. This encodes CASSRSMNTEAFF. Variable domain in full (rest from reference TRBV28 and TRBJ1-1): DVKVTQSSRYLVKRTGEKVFLECVQDMDHENMFWYRQDPGLGLRLIYFSYDVKMKEKGDIPEGYSVSREKKERFSLILESASTNQTSMYLCASSRSMNTEAFFGQGTRLTVV.

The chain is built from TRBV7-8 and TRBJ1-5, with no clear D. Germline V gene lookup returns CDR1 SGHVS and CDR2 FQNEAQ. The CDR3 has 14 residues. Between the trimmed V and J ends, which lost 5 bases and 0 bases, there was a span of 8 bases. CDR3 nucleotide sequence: TGTGCCAGCAGCCCGGTAAATAGCAATCAGCCCCAGCATTTT. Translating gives CASSPVNSNQPQHF.

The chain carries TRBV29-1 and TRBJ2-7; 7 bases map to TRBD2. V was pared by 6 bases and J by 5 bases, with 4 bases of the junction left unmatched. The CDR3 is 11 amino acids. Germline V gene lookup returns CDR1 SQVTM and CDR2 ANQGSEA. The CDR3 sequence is CSVKRENEQYF. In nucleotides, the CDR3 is TGCAGCGTGAAGCGGGAAAACGAGCAGTACTTC.

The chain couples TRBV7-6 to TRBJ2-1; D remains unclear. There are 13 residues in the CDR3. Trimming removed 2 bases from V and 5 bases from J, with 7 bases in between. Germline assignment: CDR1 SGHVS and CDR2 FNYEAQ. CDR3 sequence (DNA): TGTGCCAGCAGCTTAACCGGTAACAATGAGCAGTTCTTC. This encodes CASSLTGNNEQFF.

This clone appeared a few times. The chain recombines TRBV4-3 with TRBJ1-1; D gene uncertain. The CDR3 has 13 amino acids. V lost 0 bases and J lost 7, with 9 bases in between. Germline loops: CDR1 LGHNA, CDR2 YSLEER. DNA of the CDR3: TGCGCCAGCAGCCAAGATAGTAGAGGTGAAGCTTTCTTT. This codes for CASSQDSRGEAFF.

CDR3 sequence: CASSRWGQMNTEAFF. The CDR3 DNA follows: TGCGCCAGCAGCCGATGGGGACAGATGAACACTGAAGCTTTCTTT. The chain has TRBV4-1 and TRBJ1-1; 7 bases match TRBD1. With V trimmed by 4 bases and J by 0 bases, 5 bases remained unmatched. Germline CDR1 is MGHRA and CDR2 is YSYEKL. This CDR3 contains 15 residues.

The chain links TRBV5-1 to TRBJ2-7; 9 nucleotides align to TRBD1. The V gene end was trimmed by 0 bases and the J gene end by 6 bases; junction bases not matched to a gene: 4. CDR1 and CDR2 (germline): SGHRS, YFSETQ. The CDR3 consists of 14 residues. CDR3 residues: CASSLVGQGSEQYF. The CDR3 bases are TGCGCCAGCAGCTTGGTGGGACAGGGTTCCGAGCAGTACTTC. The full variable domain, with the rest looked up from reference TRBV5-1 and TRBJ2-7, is KAGVTQTPRYLIKTRGQQVTLSCSPISGHRSVSWYQQTPGQGLQFLFEYFSETQRNKGNFPGRFSGRQFSNSRSEMNVSTLELGDSALYLCASSLVGQGSEQYFGPGTRLTVT.

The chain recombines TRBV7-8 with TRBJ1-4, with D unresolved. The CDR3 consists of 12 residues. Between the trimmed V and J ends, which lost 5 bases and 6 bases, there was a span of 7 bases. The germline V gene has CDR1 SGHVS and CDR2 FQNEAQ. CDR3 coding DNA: TGTGCCAGCAGCGGTGCGGATGAAAAACTGTTTTTT. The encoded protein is CASSGADEKLFF.

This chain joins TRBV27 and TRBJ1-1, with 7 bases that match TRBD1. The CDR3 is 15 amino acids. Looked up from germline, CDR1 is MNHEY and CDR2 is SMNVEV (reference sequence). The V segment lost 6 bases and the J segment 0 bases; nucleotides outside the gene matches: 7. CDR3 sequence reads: CASSYNRGLNTEAFF. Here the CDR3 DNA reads TGTGCCAGCAGCTACAACAGGGGTCTGAACACTGAAGCTTTCTTT.

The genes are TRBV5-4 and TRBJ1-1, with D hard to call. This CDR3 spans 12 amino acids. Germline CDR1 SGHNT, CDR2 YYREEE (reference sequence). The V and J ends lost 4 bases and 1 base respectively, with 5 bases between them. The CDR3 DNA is TGTGCCAGCAGCCCCGGGAACACTGAAGCTTTCTTT. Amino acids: CASSPGNTEAFF.

The CDR3 spells CASSLTVYNEQFF. The DNA for the CDR3 is TGTGCCAGCTCACTAACAGTATACAATGAGCAGTTCTTC. This chain uses TRBV18 with TRBJ2-1; D is unclear. Deletions cut 4 bases from V and 4 bases from J, with 8 bases between. The germline V gene has CDR1 KGHSH and CDR2 LQKENI. The CDR3 consists of 13 residues.

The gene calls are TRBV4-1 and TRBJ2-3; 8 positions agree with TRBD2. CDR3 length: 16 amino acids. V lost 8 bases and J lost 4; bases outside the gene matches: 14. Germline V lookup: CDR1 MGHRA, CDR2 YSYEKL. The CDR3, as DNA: TGCGCCAGCGGACGAAGTGCGGGAGGCGTGGCAGATACGCAGTATTTT. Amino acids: CASGRSAGGVADTQYF.

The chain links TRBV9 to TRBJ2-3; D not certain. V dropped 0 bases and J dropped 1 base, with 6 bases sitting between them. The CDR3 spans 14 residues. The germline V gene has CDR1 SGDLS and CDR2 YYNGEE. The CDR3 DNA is TGTGCCAGCAGCGTAGTGCAGGGCACAGATACGCAGTATTTT. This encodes CASSVVQGTDTQYF.

For the CDR3, the DNA is TGTGCCAGCAGCTTGCCAGACAGTGCCAGCTCCTATAATTCACCCCTCCACTTT. It translates to CASSLPDSASSYNSPLHF. The rearrangement joins TRBV7-9 to TRBJ1-6; possibly TRBD1 for D (5 bases). The CDR3 is 18 amino acids. The V end lost 3 bases, the J end lost 0 bases, and 15 bases lay between the germline ends. In germline, CDR1 is SEHNR, CDR2 FQNEAQ (reference sequence).